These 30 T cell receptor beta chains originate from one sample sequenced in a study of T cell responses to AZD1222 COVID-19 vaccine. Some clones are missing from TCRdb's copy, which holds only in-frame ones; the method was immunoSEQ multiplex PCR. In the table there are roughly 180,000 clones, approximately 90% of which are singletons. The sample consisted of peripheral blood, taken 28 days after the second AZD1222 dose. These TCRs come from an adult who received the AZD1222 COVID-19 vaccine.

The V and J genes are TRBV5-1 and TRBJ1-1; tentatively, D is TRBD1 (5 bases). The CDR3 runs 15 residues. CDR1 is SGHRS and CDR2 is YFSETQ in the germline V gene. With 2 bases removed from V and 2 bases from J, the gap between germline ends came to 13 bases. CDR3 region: CASSFWGRGNTEAFF. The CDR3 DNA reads TGCGCCAGCAGCTTCTGGGGAAGGGGAAACACTGAAGCTTTCTTT.

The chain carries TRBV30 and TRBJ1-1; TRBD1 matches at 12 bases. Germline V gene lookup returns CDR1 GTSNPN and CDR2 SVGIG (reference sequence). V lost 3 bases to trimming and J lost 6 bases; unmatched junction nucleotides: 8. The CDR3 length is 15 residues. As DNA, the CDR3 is TGTGCCTGGAGCCACCTCGGGACAGGGGGCCCTGAAGCTTTCTTT. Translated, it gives CAWSHLGTGGPEAFF.

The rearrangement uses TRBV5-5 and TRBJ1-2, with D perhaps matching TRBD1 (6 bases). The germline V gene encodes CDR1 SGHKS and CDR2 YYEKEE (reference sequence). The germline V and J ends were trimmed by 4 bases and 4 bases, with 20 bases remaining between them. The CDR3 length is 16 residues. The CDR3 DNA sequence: TGTGCCAGCAGCCAACTGTGGGCAGGGGACGGCTATGGCTACACCTTC. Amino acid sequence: CASSQLWAGDGYGYTF. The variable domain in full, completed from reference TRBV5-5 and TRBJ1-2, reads DAGVTQSPTHLIKTRGQQVTLRCSPISGHKSVSWYQQVLGQGPQFIFQYYEKEERGRGNFPDRFSARQFPNYSSELNVNALLLGDSALYLCASSQLWAGDGYGYTFGSGTRLTVV.

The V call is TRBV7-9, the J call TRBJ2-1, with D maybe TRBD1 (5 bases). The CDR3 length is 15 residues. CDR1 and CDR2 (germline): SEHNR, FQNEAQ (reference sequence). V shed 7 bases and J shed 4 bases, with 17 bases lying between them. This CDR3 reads CASTSIGVIYNEQFF. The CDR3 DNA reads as TGTGCCAGCACCTCAATAGGGGTGATATACAATGAGCAGTTCTTC.

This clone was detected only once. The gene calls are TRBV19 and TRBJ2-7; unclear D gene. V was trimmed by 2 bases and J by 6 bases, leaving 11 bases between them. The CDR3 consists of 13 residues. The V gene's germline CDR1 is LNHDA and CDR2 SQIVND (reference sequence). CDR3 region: CASSITNYGEQYF. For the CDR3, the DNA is TGTGCCAGTAGTATAACAAACTACGGCGAGCAGTACTTC.

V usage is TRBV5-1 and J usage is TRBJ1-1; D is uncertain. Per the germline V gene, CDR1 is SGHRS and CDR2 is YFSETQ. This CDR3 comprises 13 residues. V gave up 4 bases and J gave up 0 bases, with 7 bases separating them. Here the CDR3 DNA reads TGCGCCAGCAGCGGTGCTATGAACACTGAAGCTTTCTTT. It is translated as CASSGAMNTEAFF.

The CDR3 sequence: CASTNGGAQATQYF. The CDR3 DNA is TGTGCCAGCACCAACGGGGGGGCGCAGGCCACGCAGTATTTT. V and J are TRBV7-2 and TRBJ2-3, with 8 bases lining up with TRBD2. After removal of 7 bases from V and 9 bases from J, the junction contained 12 bases not matched to a gene. The germline V gene has CDR1 SGHTA and CDR2 FQGNSA. This CDR3 spans 14 amino acids.

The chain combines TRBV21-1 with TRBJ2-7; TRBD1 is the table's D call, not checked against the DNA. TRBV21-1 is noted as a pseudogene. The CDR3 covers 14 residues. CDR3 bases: TGTGCCAGCAGCCTGATGAGTACAGCCTACGAGCAGTACTTC. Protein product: CASSLMSTAYEQYF.

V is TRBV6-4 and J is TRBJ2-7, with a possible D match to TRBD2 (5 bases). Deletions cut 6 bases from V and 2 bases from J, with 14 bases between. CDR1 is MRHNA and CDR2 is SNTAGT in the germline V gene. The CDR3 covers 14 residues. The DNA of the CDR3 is TGTGCCAGCAGACCCGGACTGAGGCCCTACGAGCAGTACTTC. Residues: CASRPGLRPYEQYF.

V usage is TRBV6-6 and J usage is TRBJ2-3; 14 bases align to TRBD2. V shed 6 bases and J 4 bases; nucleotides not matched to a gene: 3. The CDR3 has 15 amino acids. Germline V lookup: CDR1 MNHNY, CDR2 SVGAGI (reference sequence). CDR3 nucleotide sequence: TGTGCCAGCAGGGGACTAGCGGGAGAGGCAGATACGCAGTATTTT. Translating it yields CASRGLAGEADTQYF.

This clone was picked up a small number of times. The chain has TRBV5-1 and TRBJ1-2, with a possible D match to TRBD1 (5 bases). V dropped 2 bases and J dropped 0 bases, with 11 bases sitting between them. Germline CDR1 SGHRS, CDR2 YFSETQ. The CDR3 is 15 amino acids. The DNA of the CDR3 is TGCGCCAGCAGCTTTGGGGCAGGGTCTAACTATGGCTACACCTTC. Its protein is CASSFGAGSNYGYTF.

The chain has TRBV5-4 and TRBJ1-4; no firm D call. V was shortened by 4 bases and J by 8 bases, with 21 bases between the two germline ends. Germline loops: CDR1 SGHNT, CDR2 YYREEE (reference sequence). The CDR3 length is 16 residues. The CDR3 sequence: CASSPSAASKNEKLFF. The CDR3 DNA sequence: TGTGCCAGCAGCCCTTCGGCGGCATCCAAAAACGAAAAACTGTTTTTT.

CDR3 in DNA: TGTGCCAGCAGCCAGACTAGCCGGGGTGAGCAGTTCTTC. Its translation is CASSQTSRGEQFF. The chain has TRBV3-1 (or the pseudogene TRBV3-2) and TRBJ2-1; 7 bases agree with TRBD2. Germline V CDR1 and CDR2: LGHDT, YNNKEL (reference sequence). CDR3 length: 13 amino acids. J gave up 9 bases and V 3 bases, and 5 bases lay outside the gene matches.

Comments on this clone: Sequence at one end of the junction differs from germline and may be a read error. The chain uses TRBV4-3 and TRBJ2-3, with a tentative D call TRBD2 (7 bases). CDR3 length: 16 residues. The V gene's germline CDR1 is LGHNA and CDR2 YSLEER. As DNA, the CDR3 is TGCGCCACCAGCCAAAGGGGGGGGTCTAGCACAGATACGCAGTATTTT. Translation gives CATSQRGGSSTDTQYF.

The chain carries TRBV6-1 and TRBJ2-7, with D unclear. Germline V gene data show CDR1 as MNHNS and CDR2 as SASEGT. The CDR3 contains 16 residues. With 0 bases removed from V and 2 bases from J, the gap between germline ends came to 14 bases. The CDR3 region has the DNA TGTGCCAGCAGTGAAGCGTTGTCAGCCTACCCCTACGAGCAGTACTTC. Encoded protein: CASSEALSAYPYEQYF.

CDR3 sequence (DNA): TGTGCCAGCACCCATGTGCGCTCGGACTTTAACTATGGCTACACCTTC. Protein: CASTHVRSDFNYGYTF. The chain recombines TRBV11-2 with TRBJ1-2; D gene uncertain. The CDR3 is 16 residues long. Trimming removed 7 bases at V and 1 base at J, with 19 bases between. The germline CDR1 and CDR2 sequences are SGHAT and FQNNGV.

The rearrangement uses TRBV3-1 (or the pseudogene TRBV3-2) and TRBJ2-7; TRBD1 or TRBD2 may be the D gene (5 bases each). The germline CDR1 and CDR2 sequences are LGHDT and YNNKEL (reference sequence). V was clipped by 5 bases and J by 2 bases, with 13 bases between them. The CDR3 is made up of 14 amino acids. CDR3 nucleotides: TGTGCCAGCAGCGCCCGGGACGAGACCTACGAGCAGTACTTC. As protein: CASSARDETYEQYF.

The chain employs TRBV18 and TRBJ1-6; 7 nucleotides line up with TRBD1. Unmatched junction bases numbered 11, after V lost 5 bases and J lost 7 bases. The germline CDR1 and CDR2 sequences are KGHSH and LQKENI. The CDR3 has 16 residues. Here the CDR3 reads CASSARDRSLNSPLHF. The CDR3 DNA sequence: TGTGCCAGCTCAGCGAGGGACAGATCTTTGAATTCACCCCTCCACTTT.

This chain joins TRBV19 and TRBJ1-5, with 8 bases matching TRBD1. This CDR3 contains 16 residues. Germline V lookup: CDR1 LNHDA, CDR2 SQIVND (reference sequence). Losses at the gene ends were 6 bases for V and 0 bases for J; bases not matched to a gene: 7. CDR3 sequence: CASRYRGGNSNQPQHF. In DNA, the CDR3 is TGTGCCAGTAGGTACAGGGGGGGCAATAGCAATCAGCCCCAGCATTTT.

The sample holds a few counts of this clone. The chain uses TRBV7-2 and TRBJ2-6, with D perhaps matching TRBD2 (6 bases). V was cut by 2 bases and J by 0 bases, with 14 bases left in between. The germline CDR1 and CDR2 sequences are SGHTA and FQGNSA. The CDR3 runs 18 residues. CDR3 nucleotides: TGTGCCAGCAGCTTACTCGGGGGATTTGGCTCTGGGGCCAACGTCCTGACTTTC. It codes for CASSLLGGFGSGANVLTF.

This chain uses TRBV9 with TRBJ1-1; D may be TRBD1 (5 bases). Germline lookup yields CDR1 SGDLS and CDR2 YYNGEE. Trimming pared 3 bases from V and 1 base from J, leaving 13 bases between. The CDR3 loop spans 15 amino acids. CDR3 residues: CASSGGVAGNTEAFF. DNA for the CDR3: TGTGCCAGCAGCGGAGGGGTGGCAGGGAACACTGAAGCTTTCTTT.

The CDR3 DNA follows: TGTGCCAGCAGCCAAGATCCGGGACTAGCGGGGTTGGAGCAGTTCTTC. Amino acids: CASSQDPGLAGLEQFF. The chain combines TRBV4-2 with TRBJ2-1; 13 bases are shared with TRBD2. With V trimmed by 0 bases and J by 10 bases, 6 bases remained unmatched. This CDR3 has 16 residues. Germline CDR1 is LGHNA and CDR2 is YNFKEQ.

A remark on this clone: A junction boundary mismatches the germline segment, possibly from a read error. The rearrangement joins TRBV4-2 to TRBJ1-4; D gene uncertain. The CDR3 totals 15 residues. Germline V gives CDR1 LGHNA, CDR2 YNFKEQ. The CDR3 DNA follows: TGTGCCAGCAGCCATCCCCCGGGGTTCGGTGAACAACTGTTTTTT. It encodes CASSHPPGFGEQLFF.

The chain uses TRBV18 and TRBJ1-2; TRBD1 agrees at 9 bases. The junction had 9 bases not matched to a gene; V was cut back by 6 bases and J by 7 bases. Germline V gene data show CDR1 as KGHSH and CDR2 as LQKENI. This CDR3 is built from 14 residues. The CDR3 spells CASSSLTGGFGYTF. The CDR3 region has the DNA TGTGCCAGCTCGTCTTTGACAGGGGGGTTTGGCTACACCTTC.

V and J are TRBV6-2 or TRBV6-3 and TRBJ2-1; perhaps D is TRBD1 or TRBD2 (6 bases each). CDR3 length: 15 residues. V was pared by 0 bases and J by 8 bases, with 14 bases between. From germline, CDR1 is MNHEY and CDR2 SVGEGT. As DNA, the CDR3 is TGTGCCAGCAGTTACTCTAATGAGGGGGGCGATGAGCAGTTCTTC. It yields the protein CASSYSNEGGDEQFF.

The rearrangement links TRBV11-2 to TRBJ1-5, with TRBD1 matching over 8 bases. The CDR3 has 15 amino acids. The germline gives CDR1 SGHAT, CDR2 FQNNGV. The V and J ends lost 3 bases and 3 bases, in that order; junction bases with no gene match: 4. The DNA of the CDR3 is TGTGCCAGCAGCTTCGACAGGGGACCCAATCAGCCCCAGCATTTT. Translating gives CASSFDRGPNQPQHF.

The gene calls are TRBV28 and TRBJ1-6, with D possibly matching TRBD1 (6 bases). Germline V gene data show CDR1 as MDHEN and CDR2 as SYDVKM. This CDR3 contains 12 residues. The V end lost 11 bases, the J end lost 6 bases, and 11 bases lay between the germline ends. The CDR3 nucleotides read TGTGCCGGGAAAGGGGGTAATTCACCCCTCCACTTT. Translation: CAGKGGNSPLHF.

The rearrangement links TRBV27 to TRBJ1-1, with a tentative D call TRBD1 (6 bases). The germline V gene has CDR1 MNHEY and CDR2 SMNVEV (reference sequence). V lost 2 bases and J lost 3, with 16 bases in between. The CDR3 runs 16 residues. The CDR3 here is CASSLKAGGRDTEAFF. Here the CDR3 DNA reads TGTGCCAGCAGTTTAAAAGCGGGGGGCAGGGACACTGAAGCTTTCTTT.

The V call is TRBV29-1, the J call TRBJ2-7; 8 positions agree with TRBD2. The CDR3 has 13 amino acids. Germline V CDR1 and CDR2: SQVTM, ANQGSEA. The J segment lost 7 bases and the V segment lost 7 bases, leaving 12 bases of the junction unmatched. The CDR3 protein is CSATTSGVKEQYF. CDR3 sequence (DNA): TGCAGCGCCACAACTAGCGGAGTTAAGGAGCAGTACTTC.

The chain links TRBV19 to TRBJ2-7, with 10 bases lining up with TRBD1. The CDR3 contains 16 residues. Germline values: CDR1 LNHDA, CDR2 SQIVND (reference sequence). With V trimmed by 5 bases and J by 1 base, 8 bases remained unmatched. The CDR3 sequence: CASSRQGASPSYEQYF. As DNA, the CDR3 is TGTGCCAGTAGTCGACAGGGGGCCTCTCCGTCCTACGAGCAGTACTTC.